This T cell receptor beta chain was identified during a study of T cell changes during pregnancy in multiple sclerosis. TCRdb's table, derived via immunoSEQ multiplex PCR, lists solely in-frame clones and lacks some. The sample consists of some 48,000 clones, approximately 90% of them appearing once. Trimming took off 4 bases at V and 6 bases at J, with 12 bases between the two ends. The CDR3 length is 13 residues. Germline CDR1 is LNHDA and CDR2 is SQIVND (reference sequence). This chain links TRBV19 with TRBJ1-1; no definite D call. The sample in question was CD8+ T cells from peripheral blood mononuclear cells, obtained in the second trimester of pregnancy. The sequence was collected from a female donor with multiple sclerosis, enrolled in a pregnancy study. The CDR3 spells CASSNSLQAEAFF. CDR3 nucleotide sequence: TGTGCCAGTAGTAATTCGTTGCAGGCTGAAGCTTTCTTT.